The 13 T cell receptor beta chains below were found in one sample sequenced in a study of T cell responses to AZD1222 COVID-19 vaccine. TCRdb's copy holds only in-frame clones and misses some; the assay was immunoSEQ multiplex PCR. The repertoire has 90,000 to 120,000 clones, about nine tenths of them found once; the top ten carry around 4.5%. Sequenced here: peripheral blood, sampled on day 0 of AZD1222 vaccination. These TCRs come from an adult in good health.

This rearrangement joins TRBV19 to TRBJ2-2; the D gene could be TRBD1 or TRBD2 (5 bases each). This CDR3 has 16 amino acids. With 3 bases removed from V and 7 bases from J, the gap between germline ends came to 18 bases. CDR1 is LNHDA, CDR2 SQIVND, per germline (reference sequence). CDR3 loop: CASSIQGRSRVGELFF. The CDR3 DNA follows: TGTGCCAGTAGTATTCAGGGCAGGTCGAGGGTCGGGGAGCTGTTTTTT.

V is TRBV12-3 or TRBV12-4 and J is TRBJ2-7; no clear D. Trimming shortened V by 5 bases and J by 1 base, and 6 bases separated the two germline ends. The CDR3 extends over 12 amino acids. The CDR3 DNA follows: TGTGCCAGCAGTAGGCTTTCCTACGAGCAGTACTTC. The encoded protein is CASSRLSYEQYF.

In this sample, this clone turned up a few times. The V call is TRBV24-1, the J call TRBJ1-1, with a weak D call TRBD1 (5 bases). V shed 8 bases and J shed 6 bases, with 9 bases lying between them. Germline V gene data show CDR1 as KGHDR and CDR2 as SFDVKD. This CDR3 contains 11 residues. CDR3 nucleotides: TGTGCCACCAAGAGGGGAGCTGAAGCTTTCTTT. Its protein is CATKRGAEAFF.

This clone was recorded once. This chain joins TRBV11-2 and TRBJ2-7; D is ambiguous. Germline CDR1 SGHAT, CDR2 FQNNGV. Trimming shortened V by 1 base and J by 3 bases, and 7 bases separated the two germline ends. CDR3 length: 13 residues. CDR3 DNA sequence: TGTGCCAGCAGCTTAGGGTATCGCTACGAGCAGTACTTC. Amino acid sequence: CASSLGYRYEQYF.

A word on this clone: Other DNA sequences from this sample encode an identical CDR3 as well. The rearrangement uses TRBV7-3 and TRBJ2-7; D is possibly TRBD2 (5 bases). The CDR3 has 15 amino acids. The V and J ends lost 0 bases and 2 bases respectively, with 11 bases between them. CDR1 is SGHTA and CDR2 is FQGTGA in the germline V gene. Here the CDR3 DNA reads TGTGCCAGCAGCTTAACCGGCGGGCCGGCCTACGAGCAGTACTTC. Translation gives CASSLTGGPAYEQYF.

V gene TRBV3-1 (or the pseudogene TRBV3-2) combines with J gene TRBJ2-7; the D gene is possibly TRBD2 (6 bases). V lost 4 bases, J lost 2 bases, and 12 bases lay in between. The CDR3 spans 14 residues. The V gene's germline CDR1 is LGHDT and CDR2 YNNKEL (reference sequence). The CDR3, as DNA: TGTGCCAGCAGCCCAGATTGGGGGGCCTACGAGCAGTACTTC. Translated, it gives CASSPDWGAYEQYF.

This chain joins TRBV4-3 and TRBJ2-7; no definite D call. V was shortened by 1 base and J by 0 bases, with 7 bases between the two germline ends. The CDR3 covers 14 residues. Germline V gene lookup returns CDR1 LGHNA and CDR2 YSLEER. CDR3 in amino acids: CASSQVGDSYEQYF. CDR3 nucleotides: TGCGCCAGCAGCCAAGTCGGAGACTCCTACGAGCAGTACTTC.

The rearrangement joins TRBV5-5 to TRBJ1-1; D gene uncertain. V dropped 2 bases and J dropped 5 bases, with 13 bases sitting between them. The CDR3 has 14 residues. Germline CDR1 SGHKS, CDR2 YYEKEE (reference sequence). The DNA for the CDR3 is TGTGCCAGCAGCTTCTGGCTGGAAGGAACTGAAGCTTTCTTT. Protein: CASSFWLEGTEAFF.

The gene calls are TRBV5-6 and TRBJ2-7; possible D gene TRBD1, 6 bases. CDR1 and CDR2 from the germline V gene are SGHDT and YYEEEE. Trimming stripped 4 bases from V and 0 bases from J, with 17 bases between. This CDR3 comprises 16 residues. Here the CDR3 DNA reads TGTGCCAGCAGCCCAACAGGGACGGTGGGCTCCTACGAGCAGTACTTC. It translates to CASSPTGTVGSYEQYF.

The chain links TRBV29-1 to TRBJ2-2; 7 bases fit TRBD1. J was trimmed by 6 bases and V by 6 bases; bases with no gene match: 4. Germline V gene data show CDR1 as SQVTM and CDR2 as ANQGSEA. The CDR3 runs to 12 residues. CDR3 loop: CSVLGGAGELFF. CDR3 DNA sequence: TGCAGCGTCCTAGGGGGCGCCGGGGAGCTGTTTTTT.

This sequence joins TRBV6-6 and TRBJ2-1, with 10 bases aligning to TRBD2. J lost 6 bases, V lost 7 bases, and 9 bases had no gene match. CDR1 is MNHNY, CDR2 SVGAGI, per germline (reference sequence). The CDR3 totals 15 residues. The CDR3 reads CASTKTSGDLNEQFF. DNA for the CDR3: TGTGCCAGCACTAAAACTAGCGGGGACCTCAATGAGCAGTTCTTC.

This clone occurred once. The chain links TRBV6-2 or TRBV6-3 to TRBJ2-1; D unclear. CDR3 length equals 16 residues. Germline values: CDR1 MNHEY, CDR2 SVGEGT. The V and J ends lost 0 bases and 1 base respectively, with 10 bases between them. The CDR3 DNA reads as TGTGCCAGCAGTTACTCGCTGGTCTTATCCTACAATGAGCAGTTCTTC. Amino acids: CASSYSLVLSYNEQFF.

This clone turned up a few times. The V call is TRBV18, the J call TRBJ1-1, with D uncertain. There are 15 residues in the CDR3. V dropped 5 bases and J dropped 3 bases, with 16 bases sitting between them. CDR1 is KGHSH and CDR2 is LQKENI in the germline V gene. The CDR3 DNA reads as TGTGCCAGCTCATACATGATGGGCGGGGACACTGAAGCTTTCTTT. Protein: CASSYMMGGDTEAFF.